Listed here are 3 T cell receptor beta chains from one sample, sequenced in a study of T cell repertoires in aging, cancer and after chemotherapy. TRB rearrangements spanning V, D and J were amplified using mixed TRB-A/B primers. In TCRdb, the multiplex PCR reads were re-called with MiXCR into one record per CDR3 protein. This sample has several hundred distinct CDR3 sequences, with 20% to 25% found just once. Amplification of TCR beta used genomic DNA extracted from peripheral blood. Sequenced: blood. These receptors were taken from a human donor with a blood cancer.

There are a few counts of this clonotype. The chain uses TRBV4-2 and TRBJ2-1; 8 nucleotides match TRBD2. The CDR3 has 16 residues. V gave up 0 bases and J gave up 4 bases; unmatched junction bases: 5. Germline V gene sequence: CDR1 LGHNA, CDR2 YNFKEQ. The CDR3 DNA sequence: TGTGCCAGCAGCCAAGATGGCCTAGCGGGTTACAATGAGCAGTTCTTC. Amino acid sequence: CASSQDGLAGYNEQFF.

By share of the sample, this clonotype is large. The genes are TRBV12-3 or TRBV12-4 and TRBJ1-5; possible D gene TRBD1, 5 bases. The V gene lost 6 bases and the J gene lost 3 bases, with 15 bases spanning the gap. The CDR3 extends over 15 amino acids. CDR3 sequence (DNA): TGTGCCAGCAGCCAATGGGACGTGAACAATCAGCCCCAGCATTTT. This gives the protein CASSQWDVNNQPQHF.

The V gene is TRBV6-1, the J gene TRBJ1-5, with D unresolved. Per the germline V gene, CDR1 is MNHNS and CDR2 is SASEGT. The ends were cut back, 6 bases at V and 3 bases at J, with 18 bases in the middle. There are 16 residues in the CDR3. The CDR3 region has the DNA TGTGCCAGCAGCGCCGACCTAACCCGCTCCAATCAGCCCCAGCATTTT. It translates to CASSADLTRSNQPQHF.